One sample yielded the 2 T cell receptor beta chains listed below, sequenced in a study of Graves' ophthalmopathy and Graves' hyperthyroidism. Investigators amplified TCR beta CDR3 regions from RNA transcripts. An opening RT-PCR round employed HTBI primers and preceded a second-round multiplex PCR. TCRdb itself ran the multiplex PCR reads through MiXCR, one entry per CDR3 protein. The sample holds just over 600,000 distinct CDR3 sequences, 22% seen once. Sequenced: peripheral blood. These receptors came from a woman between 18 and 30 years old with stable Graves' hyperthyroidism. Some clones in this sample may be carry-over from other donors' samples.

This clonotype was counted a few times. The rearrangement links TRBV3-1 to TRBJ2-4; D is uncertain. This CDR3 has 15 amino acids. The germline V and J ends were trimmed by 3 bases and 0 bases, with 9 bases remaining between them. CDR1 and CDR2 (germline): LGHDT, YNNKEL (reference sequence). The DNA for the CDR3 is TGTGCCAGCAGCCACCCGCAGCTAGCCAAAAACATTCAGTACTTC. Translated: CASSHPQLAKNIQYF.

This sequence joins TRBV7-8 and TRBJ2-7; D is possibly TRBD1 (7 bases). Germline V gene sequence: CDR1 SGHVS, CDR2 FQNEAQ. This CDR3 spans 15 amino acids. V shed 5 bases and J shed 0 bases, with 14 bases lying between them. CDR3 in DNA: TGTGCCAGCAGCCCGGCGGGGACAGCCTCCTACGAGCAGTACTTC. This translates into CASSPAGTASYEQYF.